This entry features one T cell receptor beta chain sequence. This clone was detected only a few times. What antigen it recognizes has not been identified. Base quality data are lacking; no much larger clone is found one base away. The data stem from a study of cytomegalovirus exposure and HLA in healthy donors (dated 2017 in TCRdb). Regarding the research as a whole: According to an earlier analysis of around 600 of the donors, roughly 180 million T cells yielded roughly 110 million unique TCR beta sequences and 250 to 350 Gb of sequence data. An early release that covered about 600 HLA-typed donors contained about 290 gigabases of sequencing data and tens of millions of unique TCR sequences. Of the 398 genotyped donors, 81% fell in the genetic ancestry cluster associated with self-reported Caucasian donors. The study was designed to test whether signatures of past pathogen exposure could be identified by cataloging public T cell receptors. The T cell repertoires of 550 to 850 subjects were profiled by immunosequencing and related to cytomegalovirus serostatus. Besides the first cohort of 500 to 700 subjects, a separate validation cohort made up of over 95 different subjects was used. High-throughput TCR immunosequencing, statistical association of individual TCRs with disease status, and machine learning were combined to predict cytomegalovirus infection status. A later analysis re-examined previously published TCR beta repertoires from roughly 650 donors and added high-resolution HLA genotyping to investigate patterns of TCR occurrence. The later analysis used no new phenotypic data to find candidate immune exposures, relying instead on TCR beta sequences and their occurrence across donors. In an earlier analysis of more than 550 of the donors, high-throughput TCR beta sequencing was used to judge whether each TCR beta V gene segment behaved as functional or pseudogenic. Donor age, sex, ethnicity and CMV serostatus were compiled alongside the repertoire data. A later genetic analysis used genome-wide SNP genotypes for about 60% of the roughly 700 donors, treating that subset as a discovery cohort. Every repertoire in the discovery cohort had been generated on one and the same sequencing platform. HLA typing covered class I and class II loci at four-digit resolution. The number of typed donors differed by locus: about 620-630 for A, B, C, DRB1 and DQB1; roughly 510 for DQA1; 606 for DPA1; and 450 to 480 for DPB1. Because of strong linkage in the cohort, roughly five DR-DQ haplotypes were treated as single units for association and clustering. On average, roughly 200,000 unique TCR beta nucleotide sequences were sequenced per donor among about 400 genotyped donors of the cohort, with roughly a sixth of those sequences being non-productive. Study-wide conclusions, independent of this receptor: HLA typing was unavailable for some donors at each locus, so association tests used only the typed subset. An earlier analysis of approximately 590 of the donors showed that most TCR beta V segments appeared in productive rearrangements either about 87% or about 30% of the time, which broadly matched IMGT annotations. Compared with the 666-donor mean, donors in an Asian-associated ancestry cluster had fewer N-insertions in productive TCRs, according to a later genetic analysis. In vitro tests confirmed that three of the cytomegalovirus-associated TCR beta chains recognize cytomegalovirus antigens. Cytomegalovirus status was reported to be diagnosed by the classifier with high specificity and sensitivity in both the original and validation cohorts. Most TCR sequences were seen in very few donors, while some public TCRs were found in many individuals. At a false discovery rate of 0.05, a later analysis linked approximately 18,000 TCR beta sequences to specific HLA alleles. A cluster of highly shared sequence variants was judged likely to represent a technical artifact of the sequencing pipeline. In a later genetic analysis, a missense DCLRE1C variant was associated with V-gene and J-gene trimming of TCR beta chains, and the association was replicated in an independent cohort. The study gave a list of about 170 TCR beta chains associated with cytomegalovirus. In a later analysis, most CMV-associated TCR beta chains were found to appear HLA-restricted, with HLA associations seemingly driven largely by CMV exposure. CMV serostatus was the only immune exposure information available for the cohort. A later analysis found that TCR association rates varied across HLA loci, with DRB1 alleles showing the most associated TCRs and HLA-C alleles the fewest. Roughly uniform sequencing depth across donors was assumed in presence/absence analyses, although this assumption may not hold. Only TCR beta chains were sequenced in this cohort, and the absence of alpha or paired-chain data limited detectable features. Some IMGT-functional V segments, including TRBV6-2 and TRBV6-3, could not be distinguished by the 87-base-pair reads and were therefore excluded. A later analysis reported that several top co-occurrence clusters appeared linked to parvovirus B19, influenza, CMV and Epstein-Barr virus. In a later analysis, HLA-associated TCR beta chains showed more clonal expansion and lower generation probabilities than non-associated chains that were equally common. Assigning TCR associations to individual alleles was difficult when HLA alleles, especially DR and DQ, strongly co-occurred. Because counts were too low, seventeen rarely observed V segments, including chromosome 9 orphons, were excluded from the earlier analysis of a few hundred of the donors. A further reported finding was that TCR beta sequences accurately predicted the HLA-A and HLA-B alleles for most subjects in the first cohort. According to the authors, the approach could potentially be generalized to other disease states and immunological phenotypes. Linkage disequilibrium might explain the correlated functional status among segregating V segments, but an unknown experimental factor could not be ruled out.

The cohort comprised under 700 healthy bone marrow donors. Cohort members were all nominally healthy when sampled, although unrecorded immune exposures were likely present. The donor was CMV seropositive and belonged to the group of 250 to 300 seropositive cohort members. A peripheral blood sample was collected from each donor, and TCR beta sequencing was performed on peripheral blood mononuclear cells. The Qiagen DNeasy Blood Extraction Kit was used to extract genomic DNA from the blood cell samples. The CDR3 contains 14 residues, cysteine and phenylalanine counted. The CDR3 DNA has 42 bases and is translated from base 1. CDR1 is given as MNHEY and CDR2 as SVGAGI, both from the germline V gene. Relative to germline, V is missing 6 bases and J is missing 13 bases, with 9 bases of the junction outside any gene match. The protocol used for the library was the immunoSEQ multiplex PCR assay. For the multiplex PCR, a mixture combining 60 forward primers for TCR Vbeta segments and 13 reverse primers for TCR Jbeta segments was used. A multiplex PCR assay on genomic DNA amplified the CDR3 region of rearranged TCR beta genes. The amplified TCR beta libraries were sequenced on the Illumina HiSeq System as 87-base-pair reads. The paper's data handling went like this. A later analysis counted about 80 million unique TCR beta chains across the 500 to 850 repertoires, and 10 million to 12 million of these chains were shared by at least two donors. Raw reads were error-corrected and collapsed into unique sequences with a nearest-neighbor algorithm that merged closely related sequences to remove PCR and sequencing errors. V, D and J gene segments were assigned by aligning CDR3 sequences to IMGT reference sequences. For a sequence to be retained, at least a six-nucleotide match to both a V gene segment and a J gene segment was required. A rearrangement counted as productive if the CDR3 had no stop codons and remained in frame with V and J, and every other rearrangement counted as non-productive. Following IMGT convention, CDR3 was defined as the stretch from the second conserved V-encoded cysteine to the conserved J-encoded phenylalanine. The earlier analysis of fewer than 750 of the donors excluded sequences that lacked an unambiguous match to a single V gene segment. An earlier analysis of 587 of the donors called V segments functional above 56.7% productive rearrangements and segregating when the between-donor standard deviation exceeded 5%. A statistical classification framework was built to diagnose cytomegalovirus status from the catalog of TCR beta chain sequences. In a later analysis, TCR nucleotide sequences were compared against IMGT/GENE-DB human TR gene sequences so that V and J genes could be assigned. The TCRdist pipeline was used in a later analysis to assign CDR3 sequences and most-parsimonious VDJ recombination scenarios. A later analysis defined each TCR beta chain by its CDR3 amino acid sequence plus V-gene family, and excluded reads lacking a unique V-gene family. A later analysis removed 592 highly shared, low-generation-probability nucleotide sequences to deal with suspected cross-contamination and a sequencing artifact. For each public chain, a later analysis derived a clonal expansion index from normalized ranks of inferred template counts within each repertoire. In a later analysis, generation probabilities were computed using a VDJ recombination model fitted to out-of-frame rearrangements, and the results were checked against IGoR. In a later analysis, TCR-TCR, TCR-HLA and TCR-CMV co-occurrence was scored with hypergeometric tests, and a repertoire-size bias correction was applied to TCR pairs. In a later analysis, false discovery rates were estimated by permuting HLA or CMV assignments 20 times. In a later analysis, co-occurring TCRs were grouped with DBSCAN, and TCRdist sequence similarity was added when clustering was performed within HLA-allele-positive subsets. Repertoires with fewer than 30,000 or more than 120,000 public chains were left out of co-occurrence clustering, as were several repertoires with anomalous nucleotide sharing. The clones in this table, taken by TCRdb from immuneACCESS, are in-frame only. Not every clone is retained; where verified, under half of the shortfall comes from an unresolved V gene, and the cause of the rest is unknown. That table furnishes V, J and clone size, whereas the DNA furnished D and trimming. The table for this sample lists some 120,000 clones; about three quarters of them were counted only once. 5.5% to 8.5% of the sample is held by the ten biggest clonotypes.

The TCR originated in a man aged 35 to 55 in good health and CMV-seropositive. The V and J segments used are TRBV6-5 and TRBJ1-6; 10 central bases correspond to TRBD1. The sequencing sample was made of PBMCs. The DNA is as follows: TGTGCCAGCAGACCCGGGACAGGGGCCCCTCCCCTCCACTTT. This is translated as CASRPGTGAPPLHF.